These T cell receptor beta chains were read from a single sample in a study of blood T cells in healthy people across ages. TCRdb re-called the 5' RACE reads with MiXCR, one entry per CDR3 protein. The repertoire holds over 500,000 distinct CDR3 sequences, with 27% as singletons. These data were likewise used in another study, on T cells of mothers and their children.

The specimen sequenced was blood. Receptors were obtained from a boy aged 2 to 10 in good health. CDR3s include the opening cysteine and the closing phenylalanine or tryptophan. D genes are given only for firm matches.

j_call d_call v_call cdr3_aa
TRBJ1-1 TRBD1 TRBV12-3/TRBV12-4 CASSNRITGGATEAFF
TRBJ2-7 TRBD2 TRBV20-1 CSARVGASGSHEQYF
TRBJ1-2 . TRBV20-1 CSTLTGSNYGYTF
TRBJ2-7 . TRBV6-1 CASIIGSGTLYEQYF
TRBJ2-3 TRBD2 TRBV29-1 CSVDGAREGDTQYF
TRBJ2-1 TRBD2 TRBV10-1 CASSVGGTSRSDEQFF
TRBJ2-6 . TRBV12-3/TRBV12-4 CASRSRRRSRMISGANVLTF
TRBJ2-6 . TRBV10-3 CAIKGVSGANVLTF
TRBJ1-2 . TRBV6-6 CASSYPQNGYTF
TRBJ1-4 TRBD1 TRBV5-1 CASSYRDSQNEKLFF
TRBJ2-1 . TRBV20-1 CSARLTTRPVGTSYNEQFF
TRBJ2-7 TRBD2 TRBV5-1 CASSPSGDQVAYEQYF
. TRBD1 TRBV6-5 CASPGPGQQETQYF
TRBJ2-6 . TRBV20-1 CSARDRGHGANVLTF
TRBJ1-1 . TRBV12-3/TRBV12-4 CASSPRINAGNTEAFF
TRBJ2-3 . TRBV9 CASSVFGDRDTQYF
TRBJ2-3 . TRBV20-1 CSARLALGEMSPDTQYF
TRBJ1-5 . TRBV5-5 CASSLGGDSNQPQHF
TRBJ1-5 . TRBV4-1 CASSQDAGDGNQPQHF
TRBJ2-7 . TRBV11-2 CASSSLWSGAYEQYF
TRBJ2-7 TRBD1 TRBV6-1 CASKAGTGPGEQYF
. . TRBV20-1 CSARAQEAGETQYF
TRBJ1-1 . TRBV6-2/TRBV6-3 CASSYGTMNTEAFF
TRBJ2-1 . TRBV25-1 CASSEYGNEQFF
TRBJ2-5 TRBD2 TRBV12-3/TRBV12-4 CASSRLASKETQYF
. TRBD1 TRBV10-3 CAIADRVEGTQYF
TRBJ2-1 . TRBV7-9 CATEGGGGYIYNEQFF
TRBJ2-5 . TRBV20-1 CSAAQGQETQYF
TRBJ2-1 . TRBV12-3/TRBV12-4 CASAFDRGSYNEQFF
. TRBD1 TRBV6-5 CASSLGTGLYEQYF
TRBJ1-3 . TRBV10-3 CAISESRDGNTIYF
TRBJ1-6 . TRBV29-1 CSVKQGGNSPLHF
TRBJ2-5 . TRBV7-6 CASSLLGGGGQETQYF
. TRBD2 TRBV2 CASSGSAGGREQFF
TRBJ1-4 . TRBV5-5 CASSDGLFEKLFF
TRBJ2-2 . TRBV30 CAWGGSRTSTGELFF
TRBJ2-7 TRBD2 TRBV19 CASSETSGGAYEQYF
TRBJ2-1 TRBD2 TRBV7-8 CVSSLAGWNEQFF
TRBJ2-3 . TRBV12-3/TRBV12-4 CASSPSADTQYF
TRBJ2-5 TRBD2 TRBV12-3/TRBV12-4 CASTRTSVQETQYF
TRBJ1-3 . TRBV3-1 CASSQEASGNTIYF
TRBJ1-2 . TRBV7-8 CASSFERGNYGYTF
TRBJ2-5 . TRBV5-1 CASSLGRTVETQYF
TRBJ1-4 TRBD1 TRBV9 CASSAGTVNEKLFF
TRBJ2-3 TRBD2 TRBV3-1 CASSQVYRLAGGRSRPDTQYF
TRBJ2-5 TRBD2 TRBV3-1 CASSQAGRGQETQYF
. . TRBV20-1 CSASISEQYF
TRBJ2-1 TRBD2 TRBV20-1 CSARVAGFYNEQFF
. TRBD1 TRBV20-1 CSARDMTGGKDEQFF
TRBJ1-2 TRBD1 TRBV28 CASVTPGQGNYGYTF
TRBJ2-1 TRBD2 TRBV6-4 CASSLTSGGQNEQFF
TRBJ2-1 . TRBV4-3 CASSQSGRPNYNEQFF
TRBJ1-3 . TRBV7-9 CASSSERNTIYF
TRBJ2-1 . TRBV12-3/TRBV12-4 CASSFRVLHNEQFF
TRBJ2-3 . TRBV19 CASDGTDTQYF